This T cell receptor beta chain is from a study of regulatory T cells in long-lasting Graves disease. As to time point: newly diagnosed GD, antithyroid drugs for less than 3 months. The TCR library used RNA extracted from PBMCs. The diagnosis of Graves' disease used American Thyroid Association guidelines. As to this clonotype: Antigen unknown.

Study-wide results and caveats: Patients with persistent disease showed a bias toward TRBV28, TRBJ1-2 and TRBJ2-5. Lower TCR diversity characterized persistent Graves' patients relative to newly diagnosed patients. Limited sample numbers may have lowered accuracy.

The CDR3 consists of 15 residues. The germline V gene has CDR1 SGHDN and CDR2 FVKESK. Trimming took 2 bases from V and 7 from J, leaving 12 bases between them. Building the TCR beta libraries relied on iRepertoire HTBI primers, and CDR3 regions underwent Arm-PCR. One entry per CDR3 protein results from TCRdb running MiXCR on the multiplex PCR reads. Of roughly 220,000 distinct CDR3 sequences in the sample, around 16% are singletons; the top ten hold approximately 20%. Sample: peripheral blood mononuclear cells (PBMCs), taken at new diagnosis, from a patient treated with antithyroid drugs. The chain links TRBV14 to TRBJ1-6; D unresolved. This TCR was sampled from a female donor with Graves disease. The CDR3 loop reads CASSQWGLNNSPLHF. The CDR3 DNA reads as TGTGCCAGCAGCCAATGGGGTCTGAACAATTCACCCCTCCACTTT.